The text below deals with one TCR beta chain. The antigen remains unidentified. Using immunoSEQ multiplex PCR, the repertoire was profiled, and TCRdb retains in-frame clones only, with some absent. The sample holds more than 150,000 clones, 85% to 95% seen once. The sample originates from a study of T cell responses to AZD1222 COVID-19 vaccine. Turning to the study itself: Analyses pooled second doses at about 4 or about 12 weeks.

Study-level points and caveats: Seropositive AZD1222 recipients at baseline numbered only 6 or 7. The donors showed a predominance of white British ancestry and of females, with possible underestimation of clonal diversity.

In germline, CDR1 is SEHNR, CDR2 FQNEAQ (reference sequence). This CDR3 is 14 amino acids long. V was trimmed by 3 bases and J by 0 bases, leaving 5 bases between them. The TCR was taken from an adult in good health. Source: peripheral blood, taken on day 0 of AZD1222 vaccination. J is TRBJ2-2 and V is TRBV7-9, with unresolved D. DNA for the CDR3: TGTGCCAGCAGCTTTTGGACGAACACCGGGGAGCTGTTTTTT. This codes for CASSFWTNTGELFF.